The clone carrying this TCR beta chain has a handful of counts. Its antigen is unidentified. This CDR3 contains 12 residues. Germline V CDR1 and CDR2: MNHEY, SMNVEV (reference sequence). With 5 bases removed from V and 10 bases from J, the gap between germline ends came to 12 bases. A sample-barcoded 5' primer and a J-beta primer mix were used in a second PCR of about 7 to 11 cycles. Every molecule of cDNA carried a tag from a template-switch adaptor with 12 random nucleotides. TCRdb re-called the 5' RACE reads through MiXCR, storing one row per CDR3 protein. Among nearly 1 million distinct CDR3 sequences listed, 51% were seen once. These data come from a study of blood T cells in healthy people across ages. Points from the study as a whole: Both naive CD4+ cell counts and diversity were greater in long-lived donors than in aged donors.

The chain uses TRBV27 and TRBJ2-4; D is uncertain. The source material was blood. The source of this sequence is a woman aged 60-75 years in good health. Here the CDR3 reads CASSPSSTIQYF. The CDR3 coding sequence is TGTGCCAGCAGTCCTTCGAGTACGATTCAGTACTTC.